This record covers a single T cell receptor beta chain. Its antigen is not identified. The CDR3 loop spans 14 amino acids. Trimming left V 3 bases short and J 0 bases short, with 9 bases between. Germline lookup yields CDR1 LNHDA and CDR2 SQIVND (reference sequence). This record belongs to a study of cytomegalovirus exposure and HLA in healthy donors. Findings of the study overall: In a later analysis, TCR beta V- and J-gene trimming showed a link to a missense DCLRE1C variant.

The PCR ran on 60 Vbeta and 13 Jbeta primers. Generated by immunoSEQ multiplex PCR, the TCRdb table keeps only in-frame clones and is missing some. The table includes about 200,000 clones, 80% to 85% detected once. The chain carries TRBV19 and TRBJ2-7; no clear D gene. Material for sequencing was PBMCs. This receptor was obtained from a woman aged 18-29 years in good health and CMV-seronegative. The CDR3 region is CASSIGGVSYEQYF. DNA of the CDR3: TGTGCCAGTAGTATCGGCGGAGTCTCCTACGAGCAGTACTTC.